This T cell receptor (beta chain) was recovered during a study of blood T cells in healthy people across ages. V was trimmed by 9 bases and J by 1 base, leaving 10 bases between them. The CDR3 has 14 residues. Germline CDR1 SNHLY, CDR2 FYNNEI. A second PCR of about 6 to 11 cycles used a sample-barcoded 5' primer and a J-beta primer mix. TCRdb re-derived calls from the 5' RACE reads in MiXCR, one entry per CDR3 protein. The sample gives approximately 1,000,000 distinct CDR3 sequences, about two fifths of which show up once; 10% to 15% is in the top ten. The chain employs TRBV2 and TRBJ2-6, with D unresolved. Specimen: blood. The TCR comes from a young man in good health. CDR3 sequence (DNA): TGTGCCAGTAGACTTTCGTCTGGGGCCAACGTCCTGACTTTC. It specifies CASRLSSGANVLTF.